These 14 T cell receptor beta chains were sequenced from one sample in a study of shared clonotypes between healthy human individuals. Libraries were prepared by immunoSEQ multiplex PCR; TCRdb keeps only in-frame clonotypes and omits some of them. The sample contains 2.5 million or so clones, around nine tenths of which appear only once. Input material: naive CD4+ T cells sorted from blood. The subset was: CD45RA+ positively selected. All receptors derive from a man aged 18 to 30 in good health.

With regard to this clone: The sample contains more than one DNA sequence encoding this CDR3. The chain links TRBV5-1 to TRBJ1-2; possibly TRBD1 for D (5 bases). The CDR3 contains 12 residues. V was trimmed by 0 bases and J by 5 bases, leaving 5 bases between them. In germline, CDR1 is SGHRS, CDR2 YFSETQ. The CDR3 coding sequence is TGCGCCAGCAGCTTGGACAGGTATGGCTACACCTTC. As protein: CASSLDRYGYTF.

The chain carries TRBV13 and TRBJ2-2; TRBD2 matches at 12 bases. The CDR3 spans 18 residues. J was trimmed by 5 bases and V by 5 bases; bases with no gene match: 12. The germline gives CDR1 PRHDT, CDR2 FYEKMQ (reference sequence). The CDR3 DNA reads as TGTGCCAGCAGCCCGGAGACCCCGCTAGCGGGGGGGACCGGGGAGCTGTTTTTT. The encoded protein is CASSPETPLAGGTGELFF.

V and J are TRBV5-1 and TRBJ2-1; 8 bases map to TRBD2. The V gene's germline CDR1 is SGHRS and CDR2 YFSETQ. This CDR3 comprises 18 residues. The V gene end was trimmed by 1 base and the J gene end by 0 bases; junction bases not matched to a gene: 9. The DNA of the CDR3 is TGCGCCAGCAGCTTGCGCCCCTTAAGCGGGAGCTCCTACAATGAGCAGTTCTTC. This gives the protein CASSLRPLSGSSYNEQFF.

The gene calls are TRBV7-9 and TRBJ1-2; TRBD1 matches 7 bases. Per the germline V gene, CDR1 is SEHNR and CDR2 is FQNEAQ (reference sequence). The CDR3 has 13 amino acids. V dropped 2 bases and J dropped 9; count of bases not matched to a gene: 6. This CDR3 is CASSLMAGGSYTF. DNA for the CDR3: TGTGCCAGCAGCTTAATGGCAGGGGGTAGCTACACCTTC.

This chain links TRBV2 with TRBJ1-4; perhaps TRBD1 as D (5 bases). In germline, CDR1 is SNHLY, CDR2 FYNNEI. The V end was cut by 4 bases, the J end by 2 bases, with 8 bases between. The CDR3 is made up of 14 amino acids. The CDR3 bases are TGTGCCAGCAGTGGCGAGGGGACTAATGAAAAACTGTTTTTT. Translation gives CASSGEGTNEKLFF. Complete variable domain (other parts from reference TRBV2 and TRBJ1-4): EPEVTQTPSHQVTQMGQEVILRCVPISNHLYFYWYRQILGQKVEFLVSFYNNEISEKSEIFDDQFSVERPDGSNFTLKIRSTKLEDSAMYFCASSGEGTNEKLFFGSGTQLSVL.

The rearrangement uses TRBV9 and TRBJ2-1, with D perhaps TRBD2 (6 bases). Trimming shortened V by 3 bases and J by 6 bases, and 13 bases separated the two germline ends. The length of the CDR3 is 14 residues. In germline, CDR1 is SGDLS, CDR2 YYNGEE. CDR3 in amino acids: CASSARTNSNEQFF. The CDR3, as DNA: TGTGCCAGCAGCGCCCGGACTAACTCCAATGAGCAGTTCTTC.

The genes are TRBV6-4 and TRBJ2-7, with TRBD2 matching over 13 bases. This CDR3 is built from 15 residues. J lost 5 bases, V lost 5 bases, and 6 bases had no gene match. Germline CDR1 MRHNA, CDR2 SNTAGT. CDR3 in DNA: TGTGCCAGCAGTTGGTGGACTAGCGGGAGAGACGAGCAGTACTTC. It translates to CASSWWTSGRDEQYF.

This chain joins TRBV19 and TRBJ2-1; 8 bases are shared with TRBD2. Germline values: CDR1 LNHDA, CDR2 SQIVND (reference sequence). The CDR3 has 17 amino acids. The junction had 16 bases not matched to a gene; V was cut back by 5 bases and J by 7 bases. CDR3 loop: CASSASGPGRATNEQFF. CDR3 nucleotides: TGTGCCAGTAGTGCCAGTGGACCCGGGAGGGCGACGAATGAGCAGTTCTTC.

This chain's CDR3 is CSVPGRTSATDTQYF. Written as DNA, the CDR3 is TGCAGCGTCCCGGGCCGGACTAGCGCCACAGATACGCAGTATTTT. This chain links TRBV29-1 with TRBJ2-3; 9 bases map to TRBD2. With 6 bases clipped from V and 2 bases from J, the junction kept 9 bases outside the gene matches. Germline V lookup: CDR1 SQVTM, CDR2 ANQGSEA. CDR3 length equals 15 residues.

The sample holds one count of this clone. The chain employs TRBV28 and TRBJ1-4, with D unresolved. Trimming took off 5 bases at V and 8 bases at J, with 15 bases between the two ends. Germline V lookup: CDR1 MDHEN, CDR2 SYDVKM. This CDR3 has 14 amino acids. This CDR3 is CASSPHRKGEKLFF. The CDR3 DNA sequence: TGTGCCAGCAGTCCCCACCGGAAGGGAGAAAAACTGTTTTTT. Filled out from reference TRBV28 and TRBJ1-4, the complete variable domain reads DVKVTQSSRYLVKRTGEKVFLECVQDMDHENMFWYRQDPGLGLRLIYFSYDVKMKEKGDIPEGYSVSREKKERFSLILESASTNQTSMYLCASSPHRKGEKLFFGSGTQLSVL.

This clone was counted a single time. The chain joins TRBV11-2 to TRBJ1-2, with a possible D match to TRBD1 (6 bases). Germline V gene lookup returns CDR1 SGHAT and CDR2 FQNNGV. With 6 bases removed from V and 8 bases from J, the gap between germline ends came to 28 bases. The CDR3 length is 17 residues. The DNA of the CDR3 is TGTGCCAGCAGGAGTGGGGCAAGGGGGGCAACAGAGGGAGGCTACACCTTC. This codes for CASRSGARGATEGGYTF.

Turning to this clone: At the DNA level, this CDR3 is encoded by other sequences in the same sample as well. This sequence joins TRBV5-1 and TRBJ2-1; the match to TRBD2 covers 8 bases. J gave up 4 bases and V 0 bases, and 3 bases lay outside the gene matches. Germline V lookup: CDR1 SGHRS, CDR2 YFSETQ. This CDR3 comprises 15 residues. The CDR3 region has the DNA TGCGCCAGCAGCTTGGCGGGGGGGACGTACAATGAGCAGTTCTTC. Its translation is CASSLAGGTYNEQFF. Variable domain in full (rest from reference TRBV5-1 and TRBJ2-1): KAGVTQTPRYLIKTRGQQVTLSCSPISGHRSVSWYQQTPGQGLQFLFEYFSETQRNKGNFPGRFSGRQFSNSRSEMNVSTLELGDSALYLCASSLAGGTYNEQFFGPGTRLTVL.

This clone was observed a handful of times. The genes are TRBV27 and TRBJ1-6; 8 nucleotides align to TRBD1. V shed 5 bases and J 9 bases; nucleotides not matched to a gene: 6. This CDR3 region has 14 residues. From germline, CDR1 is MNHEY and CDR2 SMNVEV (reference sequence). This CDR3 is CASSLPGGASPLHF. CDR3 nucleotide sequence: TGTGCCAGCAGTCTTCCAGGGGGCGCTTCACCCCTCCACTTT.

The rearrangement uses TRBV30 and TRBJ2-1, with 11 bases fitting TRBD2. The CDR3 runs 14 residues. After removal of 1 base from V and 7 bases from J, the junction contained 3 bases not matched to a gene. Germline CDR1 is GTSNPN and CDR2 is SVGIG (reference sequence). CDR3 in amino acids: CAWSEASGRNEQFF. The CDR3 nucleotides read TGTGCCTGGAGTGAAGCTAGCGGGAGGAATGAGCAGTTCTTC.